Below, one T cell receptor beta chain is given with its context. This record belongs to a study of blood T cell repertoires in COVID-19. Study details: The cDNA or gDNA used as material had been derived from T cells, B-cell-depleted T cells, or PBMCs.

CDR1 is SGHRS, CDR2 YFSETQ, per germline. CDR3 length: 15 residues. Trimming stripped 0 bases from V and 2 bases from J, with 9 bases between. Libraries were prepared by immunoSEQ multiplex PCR; TCRdb keeps only in-frame clonotypes and omits some of them. The sample shows around 60,000 clones, more than 75% of them seen only once. This clonotype originated in a man in his sixties with acute or convalescent COVID-19. The V call is TRBV5-1, the J call TRBJ2-1; possible D gene TRBD2, 5 bases. The sequenced material came from peripheral blood. CDR3: CASSLGETTYNEQFF. For the CDR3, the DNA is TGCGCCAGCAGCTTGGGTGAGACTACCTACAATGAGCAGTTCTTC.